This T cell receptor (beta chain) was documented in a study of cytomegalovirus exposure and HLA in healthy donors. Across the study: An earlier analysis identified 95 million to 120 million unique TCR beta sequences in about 179 million T cells.

The CDR3 runs to 14 residues. Looked up from germline, CDR1 is SGHNT and CDR2 is YYREEE (reference sequence). The germline V and J ends were trimmed by 0 bases and 6 bases, with 12 bases remaining between them. 13 Jbeta primers and 60 Vbeta primers were used for the PCR. Sequenced by immunoSEQ multiplex PCR; TCRdb stores in-frame clones only, minus some. Among about 200,000 clones, about four fifths were seen once, and the ten largest hold 2.5% to 3%. Overall study findings and caveats: It was in a later analysis that TCR association rates were seen to vary by HLA locus, highest for DRB1 and lowest for HLA-C. Researchers reportedly found TCR beta sequences accurately predicted most subjects' HLA-A and HLA-B alleles. Productive rates of about 87% or about 30% were seen for most TCR beta V segments in an earlier analysis.

Note on this clone: What it recognizes is unknown.

The receptor was derived from a young man in good health and CMV-seronegative. The genes are TRBV5-4 and TRBJ1-2; D is unresolved. The sequenced material came from PBMCs. The CDR3 loop reads CASSLEPGTHGYTF. The DNA for the CDR3 is TGTGCCAGCAGCTTGGAACCGGGTACCCATGGCTACACCTTC. Full variable domain (remainder filled in from reference TRBV5-4 and TRBJ1-2): ETGVTQSPTHLIKTRGQQVTLRCSSQSGHNTVSWYQQALGQGPQFIFQYYREEENGRGNFPPRFSGLQFPNYSSELNVNALELDDSALYLCASSLEPGTHGYTFGSGTRLTVV.